Below are 17 T cell receptor beta chains sequenced from a single sample in a study of metastatic and nonmetastatic thyroid tumors. All patients were untreated before thyroid surgery. TCRdb reassembled clones from the PCR reads with MiXCR. Of approximately 28,000 clones in the sample, about 15% are singletons; the top ten hold about 5.7%. The sequenced sample consisted of blood. These receptor sequences come from a male donor with papillary thyroid cancer or a benign thyroid nodule (not recorded which). Some clones in this sample may be carry-over from other donors' samples.

In its sample, this clone was seen many times. V gene TRBV20-1 combines with J gene TRBJ2-3, with D possibly TRBD2 on 7 matching bases. Trimming removed 7 bases at V and 2 bases at J, with 19 bases between. The CDR3 has 15 amino acids. The germline CDR1 and CDR2 sequences are DFQATT and SNEGSKA (reference sequence). CDR3 region: CSELQGSGATDTQYF. The CDR3, as DNA: TGCAGTGAGTTACAGGGAAGCGGGGCCACAGATACGCAGTATTTT.

V is TRBV20-1 and J is TRBJ2-7; D ambiguous. The V end was cut by 1 base, the J end by 1 base, with 11 bases between. This CDR3 spans 14 amino acids. CDR1 and CDR2 from the germline V gene are DFQATT and SNEGSKA (reference sequence). The CDR3 DNA is TGCAGTGCTAGAGTTCACGGAAGTTCCTACGAGCAGTACTTC. It translates to CSARVHGSSYEQYF.

This clone was counted at least ten times. The J gene is TRBJ2-1, the V gene TRBV7-9; 7 positions agree with TRBD1. This CDR3 is 15 amino acids long. Germline V gives CDR1 SEHNR, CDR2 FQNEAQ (reference sequence). The V and J ends lost 4 bases and 9 bases, in that order; junction bases with no gene match: 12. The CDR3 loop reads CASSSRTGPRGEQFF. The DNA for the CDR3 is TGTGCCAGCAGCTCCAGGACAGGCCCCAGGGGTGAGCAGTTCTTC. The full variable domain, in which reference TRBV7-9 and TRBJ2-1 provide the parts outside the CDR3, is DTGVSQNPRHKITKRGQNVTFRCDPISEHNRLYWYRQTLGQGPEFLTYFQNEAQLEKSRLLSDRFSAERPKGSFSTLEIQRTEQGDSAMYLCASSSRTGPRGEQFFGPGTRLTVL.

Many counts were recorded for this clone. V is TRBV30 and J is TRBJ2-2, with 7 bases that match TRBD2. The CDR3 is made up of 14 amino acids. In germline, CDR1 is GTSNPN, CDR2 SVGIG (reference sequence). Unmatched junction bases numbered 8, after V lost 3 bases and J lost 7 bases. DNA of the CDR3: TGTGCCTGGAGGGGCGGGGGTGGAGGCGGGGAGCTGTTTTTT. Translated, it gives CAWRGGGGGGELFF.

This clone came up many times. This chain links TRBV27 with TRBJ1-2; D call uncertain. The CDR3 sequence is 14 residues long. Trimming shortened V by 2 bases and J by 7 bases, and 14 bases separated the two germline ends. Germline V gives CDR1 MNHEY, CDR2 SMNVEV (reference sequence). As DNA, the CDR3 is TGTGCCAGCAGTTTACATGCCCGTCTTATTGGCTACACCTTC. Encoded protein: CASSLHARLIGYTF.

The table lists this clone with many counts. This chain connects TRBV28 to TRBJ2-3; TRBD1 aligns across 11 bases. This CDR3 comprises 16 residues. Germline CDR1 MDHEN, CDR2 SYDVKM. J lost 5 bases, V lost 1 base, and 5 bases had no gene match. The CDR3 loop reads CASSLFGTGGGDTQYF. The CDR3 region has the DNA TGTGCCAGCAGTTTATTTGGGACAGGGGGTGGAGATACGCAGTATTTT.

This clone was observed at least ten times. The V call is TRBV7-9, the J call TRBJ1-2; D is ambiguous. CDR1 SEHNR and CDR2 FQNEAQ come from the germline V gene (reference sequence). V lost 10 bases to trimming and J lost 3 bases, with 18 bases between them. This CDR3 spans 14 amino acids. In nucleotides, the CDR3 is TGTGCCATCGAAGCCCTGAAAGTCGACTATGGCTACACCTTC. Protein: CAIEALKVDYGYTF.

J is TRBJ1-5 and V is TRBV28; D is perhaps TRBD1 (6 bases). This CDR3 comprises 15 residues. The V end was cut by 3 bases, the J end by 2 bases, with 11 bases between. The germline CDR1 and CDR2 sequences are MDHEN and SYDVKM. Written as DNA, the CDR3 is TGTGCCAGCAGTTTGGGGGGGGCCCGCAATCAGCCCCAGCATTTT. This gives the protein CASSLGGARNQPQHF.

This clone was counted at least ten times. The rearrangement links TRBV9 to TRBJ1-5, with D maybe TRBD1 (5 bases). Trimming left V 0 bases short and J 2 bases short, with 12 bases between. This CDR3 is built from 16 residues. Germline V gene sequence: CDR1 SGDLS, CDR2 YYNGEE. The DNA for the CDR3 is TGTGCCAGCAGCGTAGGGAGGGGTGAGGGCAATCAGCCCCAGCATTTT. Its translation: CASSVGRGEGNQPQHF.

This chain joins TRBV30 and TRBJ2-1; D gene ambiguous. The CDR3 is 14 amino acids. Between the trimmed V and J ends, which lost 2 bases and 10 bases, there was a span of 18 bases. Germline V gene sequence: CDR1 GTSNPN, CDR2 SVGIG (reference sequence). The CDR3 DNA follows: TGTGCCTGGAGTTCTGGAATCGGTAGCATGGAGCAGTTCTTC. As protein: CAWSSGIGSMEQFF.

In its sample, this clone was seen a few times. This sequence joins TRBV6-2 or TRBV6-3 and TRBJ2-7; perhaps TRBD2 as D (6 bases). Trimming took off 10 bases at V and 2 bases at J, with 15 bases between the two ends. This CDR3 is 13 amino acids long. The germline CDR1 and CDR2 sequences are MNHEY and SVGEGT. The CDR3 loop is CATQEGEAYEQYF. The CDR3 nucleotides read TGTGCCACCCAGGAGGGTGAAGCCTACGAGCAGTACTTC.

This clone was counted at least ten times. The rearrangement uses TRBV10-2 and TRBJ1-5; D is possibly TRBD1 (6 bases). V was cut by 10 bases and J by 0 bases, with 13 bases left in between. The CDR3 has 14 residues. Per germline, CDR1 WSHSY and CDR2 SAAADI. CDR3 amino acids: CATRDIYSNQPQHF. CDR3 bases: TGCGCCACAAGGGACATTTATAGCAATCAGCCCCAGCATTTT.

This clone was detected many times. CDR3 loop: CSVETGGYTF. Here the CDR3 DNA reads TGCAGCGTTGAGACCGGTGGCTACACCTTC. The chain carries TRBV29-1 and TRBJ1-2; no definite D call. V was shortened by 3 bases and J by 7 bases, with 6 bases between the two germline ends. The germline gives CDR1 SQVTM, CDR2 ANQGSEA. The CDR3 totals 10 residues.

This clone is judged medium-sized. The chain links TRBV6-6 to TRBJ1-3; D is perhaps TRBD1 (6 bases). The CDR3 has 15 amino acids. Trimming stripped 2 bases from V and 2 bases from J, with 10 bases between. Germline loops: CDR1 MNHNY, CDR2 SVGAGI (reference sequence). This CDR3 is CASSYADRAGNTIYF. For the CDR3, the DNA is TGTGCCAGCAGTTACGCGGACAGAGCTGGAAACACCATATATTTT.

This clone was observed at least ten times. The chain couples TRBV13 to TRBJ2-6; D unclear. Per germline, CDR1 PRHDT and CDR2 FYEKMQ (reference sequence). The CDR3 runs to 15 residues. V shed 0 bases and J shed 3 bases, with 6 bases lying between them. DNA of the CDR3: TGTGCCAGCAGCTTAGGTTTTGGTGGGGCCAACGTCCTGACTTTC. Protein sequence: CASSLGFGGANVLTF.

This clone was counted many times. The genes are TRBV25-1 and TRBJ1-3, with 8 bases aligning to TRBD1. Germline values: CDR1 MGHDK, CDR2 SYGVNS. V was pared by 1 base and J by 4 bases, with 3 bases of the junction left unmatched. This CDR3 contains 15 residues. The CDR3 is CASSELQGAGNTIYF. The CDR3 DNA follows: TGTGCCAGCAGTGAATTGCAGGGGGCGGGAAACACCATATATTTT.

The chain uses TRBV11-1 and TRBJ2-1; 9 nucleotides align to TRBD2. The CDR3 length is 15 residues. With 4 bases clipped from V and 7 bases from J, the junction kept 8 bases outside the gene matches. The germline V gene has CDR1 SGHAT and CDR2 FQDESV (reference sequence). The CDR3 loop reads CASSSGLALPNEQFF. The CDR3 nucleotides read TGTGCCAGCAGCTCGGGACTAGCTTTACCGAATGAGCAGTTCTTC.